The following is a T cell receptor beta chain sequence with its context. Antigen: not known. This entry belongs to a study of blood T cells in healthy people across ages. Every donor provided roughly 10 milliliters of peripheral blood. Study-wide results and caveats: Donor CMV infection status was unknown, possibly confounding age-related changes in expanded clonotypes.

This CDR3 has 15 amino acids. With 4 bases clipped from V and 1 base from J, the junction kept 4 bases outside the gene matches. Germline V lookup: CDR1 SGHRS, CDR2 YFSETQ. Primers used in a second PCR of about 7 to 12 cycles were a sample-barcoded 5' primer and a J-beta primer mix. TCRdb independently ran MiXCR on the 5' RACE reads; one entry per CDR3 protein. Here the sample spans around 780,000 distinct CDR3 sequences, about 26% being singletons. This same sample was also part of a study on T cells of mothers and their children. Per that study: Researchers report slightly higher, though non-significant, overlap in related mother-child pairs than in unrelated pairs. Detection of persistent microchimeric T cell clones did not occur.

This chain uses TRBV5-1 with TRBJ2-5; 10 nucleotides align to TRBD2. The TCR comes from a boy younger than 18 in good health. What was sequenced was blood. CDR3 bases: TGCGCCAGCAGCCAGCGGGGGGGTTTCCAAGAGACCCAGTACTTC. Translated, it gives CASSQRGGFQETQYF.